This T cell receptor (beta chain) was recorded in a study of T cells after yellow fever vaccination. Overall study findings and caveats: Clonotypes found in both CD4 and CD8 compartments made up a small share. Most primary-vaccination clones recurred post-booster (roughly 97% CD4, 88% CD8). The secondary T-cell response peaked on day 5, not day 15, but was weaker.

V lost 4 bases, J lost 1 base, and 10 bases lay in between. The CDR3 length is 14 residues. Germline V gene data show CDR1 as LGHNA and CDR2 as YNFKEQ. In its sample, this clonotype was seen a few times. The target antigen is unknown. UMIs were added to TCR cDNA along with a universal primer site when it was made by 5'RACE template switching. MiXCR, run by TCRdb on the 5' RACE reads, gives a single entry per CDR3 protein. The sample holds fewer than 650,000 distinct CDR3 sequences, about a fifth seen once. This clonotype was obtained from a man between 18 and 29 years old who received the YFV17D yellow fever vaccine. This chain connects TRBV4-2 to TRBJ1-1; the D is unclear. The sample in question was PBMCs, obtained approximately 22 days after the first yellow fever vaccination. Written as DNA, the CDR3 is TGTGCCAGCAGCCCTAGCCCAGGGAACACTGAAGCTTTCTTT. It specifies CASSPSPGNTEAFF.